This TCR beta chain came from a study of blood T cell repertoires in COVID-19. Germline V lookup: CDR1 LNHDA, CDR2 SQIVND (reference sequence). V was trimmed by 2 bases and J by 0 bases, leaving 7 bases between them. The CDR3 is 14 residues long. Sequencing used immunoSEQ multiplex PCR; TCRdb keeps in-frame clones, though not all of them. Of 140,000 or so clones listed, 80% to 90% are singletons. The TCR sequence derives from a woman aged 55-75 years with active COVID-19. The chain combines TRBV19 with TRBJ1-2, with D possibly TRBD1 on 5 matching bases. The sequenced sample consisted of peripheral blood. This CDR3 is CASSIQGSNYGYTF. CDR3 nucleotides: TGTGCCAGTAGTATACAGGGATCTAACTATGGCTACACCTTC.